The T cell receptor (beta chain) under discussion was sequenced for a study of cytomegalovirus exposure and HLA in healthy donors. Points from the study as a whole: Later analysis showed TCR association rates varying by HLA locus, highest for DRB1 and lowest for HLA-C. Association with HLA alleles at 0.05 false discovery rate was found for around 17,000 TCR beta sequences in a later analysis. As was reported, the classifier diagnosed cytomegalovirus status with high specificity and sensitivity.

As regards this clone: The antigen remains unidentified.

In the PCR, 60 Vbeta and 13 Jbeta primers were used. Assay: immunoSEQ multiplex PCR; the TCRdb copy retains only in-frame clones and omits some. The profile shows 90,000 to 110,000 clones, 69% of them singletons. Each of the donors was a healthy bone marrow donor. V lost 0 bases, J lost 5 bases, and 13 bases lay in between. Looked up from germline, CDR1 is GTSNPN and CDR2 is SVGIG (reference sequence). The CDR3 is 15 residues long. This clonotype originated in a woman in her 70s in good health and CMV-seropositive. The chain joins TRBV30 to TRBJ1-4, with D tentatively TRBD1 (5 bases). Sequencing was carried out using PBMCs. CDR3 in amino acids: CAWSVRKGRNEKLFF. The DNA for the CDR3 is TGTGCCTGGAGTGTACGAAAGGGGAGGAATGAAAAACTGTTTTTT.